The source of this T cell receptor beta chain is a study of shared clonotypes between healthy human individuals. Study-wide context: The donor pool was made up of two women and three men aged 18 to 49.

Over several immunoSEQ plates, each subset's genomic DNA was distributed in even portions. TCRdb keeps only in-frame clones here, not all; method: immunoSEQ multiplex PCR. The table lists around 2,000,000 clones, 85% to 95% of them singletons. The germline V gene encodes CDR1 SNHLY and CDR2 FYNNEI. V gave up 7 bases and J gave up 0 bases, with 13 bases separating them. The CDR3 is 15 amino acids. This TCR was sampled from a man aged 18-30 years in good health. V usage is TRBV2 and J usage is TRBJ2-1; D possibly corresponds to TRBD1 (6 bases). Sequencing was carried out using naive CD4+ T cells sorted from blood. Subset given: CD45RA+ positively selected. This CDR3 is CASTLGTNSYNEQFF. The CDR3 coding sequence is TGTGCCAGCACTCTCGGGACAAACTCCTACAATGAGCAGTTCTTC.